One and the same sample provided the 8 T cell receptor beta chains below, sequenced in a study of OX40 agonist ivuxolimab in advanced cancers. Method: immunoSEQ multiplex PCR; TCRdb's copy keeps in-frame clones and lacks some. Counted here are approximately 87,000 clones, just over 85% occurring once; the ten biggest clones make up 4.1%. The specimen was CD4+ or CD8+ T cells sorted from blood, collected in a trial of the OX40 agonist ivuxolimab. Receptors originate from an adult with an advanced solid tumor such as melanoma, head and neck, liver or kidney cancer.

This rearrangement joins TRBV11-3 to TRBJ2-4; no clear D gene. The CDR3 totals 16 residues. V lost 7 bases, J lost 3 bases, and 19 bases lay in between. Per germline, CDR1 SGHNT and CDR2 YENEEA. Here the CDR3 reads CASIIAERGSKNIQYF. The CDR3 DNA follows: TGTGCCAGCATCATAGCAGAAAGAGGTAGCAAAAACATTCAGTACTTC.

The V gene is TRBV10-3, the J gene TRBJ2-2; D might be TRBD2 (5 bases). With 6 bases removed from V and 1 base from J, the gap between germline ends came to 9 bases. The CDR3 covers 14 residues. Germline V lookup: CDR1 ENHRY, CDR2 SYGVKD. The CDR3 nucleotides are TGTGCCATCAGAGCGGACGAGAACACCGGGGAGCTGTTTTTT. Amino acids: CAIRADENTGELFF.

With respect to this clone: Different DNA sequences within this sample yield the same CDR3. The genes are TRBV6-5 and TRBJ2-1; D possibly corresponds to TRBD1 (6 bases). The CDR3 totals 15 residues. Germline CDR1 MNHEY, CDR2 SVGAGI. The V end lost 2 bases, the J end lost 9 bases, and 17 bases lay between the germline ends. The CDR3 spells CASSYRGGTASEQFF. In DNA form, the CDR3 reads TGTGCCAGCAGTTACCGAGGGGGAACGGCTAGTGAGCAGTTCTTC.

CDR3 nucleotide sequence: TGCGCCAGCAGCTTGTTGGCCACCGGAGAAGAGACCCAGTACTTC. It yields the protein CASSLLATGEETQYF. This chain uses TRBV5-1 with TRBJ2-5; D call uncertain. This CDR3 has 15 amino acids. CDR1 SGHRS and CDR2 YFSETQ come from the germline V gene. Trimming stripped 1 base from V and 3 bases from J, with 13 bases between.

This clone was found once. J is TRBJ2-1 and V is TRBV14; TRBD2 matches 7 bases. The CDR3 runs 20 residues. Germline V CDR1 and CDR2: SGHDN, FVKESK. V gave up 1 base and J gave up 0 bases; unmatched junction bases: 15. CDR3 loop: CASSQAPGLKGRSSYNEQFF. CDR3 in DNA: TGTGCCAGCAGCCAAGCCCCGGGACTAAAGGGAAGGAGCTCCTACAATGAGCAGTTCTTC.

As DNA, the CDR3 is TGTGCCAGCAGTTTATCGGGGGTATTAGGGACTGAAGCTTTCTTT. It encodes CASSLSGVLGTEAFF. The chain links TRBV27 to TRBJ1-1; possible D gene TRBD1, 5 bases. Trimming pared 0 bases from V and 5 bases from J, leaving 13 bases between. CDR3 size: 15 residues. Germline V CDR1 and CDR2: MNHEY, SMNVEV (reference sequence).

This clone is a singleton in its sample. This rearrangement joins TRBV9 to TRBJ2-7; TRBD1 agrees at 9 bases. Germline trimming cut 2 bases from V and 6 bases from J; bases unmatched to any gene: 6. Germline lookup yields CDR1 SGDLS and CDR2 YYNGEE. CDR3 length: 14 amino acids. CDR3 region: CASSVQTGGSEQYF. Written as DNA, the CDR3 is TGTGCCAGCAGCGTCCAGACAGGGGGGAGCGAGCAGTACTTC.

The CDR3 bases are TGTGCCAGCAGCTTTGAGGGAAGCTACAATGAGCAGTTCTTC. Its protein product is CASSFEGSYNEQFF. The chain uses TRBV7-9 and TRBJ2-1, with a possible D match to TRBD2 (5 bases). The V and J ends lost 3 bases and 3 bases respectively, with 9 bases between them. Per the germline V gene, CDR1 is SEHNR and CDR2 is FQNEAQ (reference sequence). The CDR3 consists of 14 residues.